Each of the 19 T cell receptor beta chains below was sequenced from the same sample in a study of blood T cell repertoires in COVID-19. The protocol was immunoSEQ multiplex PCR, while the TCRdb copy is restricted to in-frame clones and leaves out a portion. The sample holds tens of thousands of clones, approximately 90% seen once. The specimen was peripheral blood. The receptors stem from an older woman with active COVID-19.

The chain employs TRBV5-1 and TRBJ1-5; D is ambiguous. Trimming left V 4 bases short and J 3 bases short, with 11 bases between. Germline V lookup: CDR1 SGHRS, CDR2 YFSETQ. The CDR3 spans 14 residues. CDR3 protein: CASSPRDLNQPQHF. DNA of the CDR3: TGCGCCAGCAGCCCCCGGGATCTCAATCAGCCCCAGCATTTT.

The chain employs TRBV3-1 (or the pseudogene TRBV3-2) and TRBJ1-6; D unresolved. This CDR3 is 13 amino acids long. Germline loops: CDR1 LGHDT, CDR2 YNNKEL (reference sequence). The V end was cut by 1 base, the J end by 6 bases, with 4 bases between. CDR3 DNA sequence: TGTGCCAGCAGCCAAGGGGCTAATTCACCCCTCCACTTT. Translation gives CASSQGANSPLHF.

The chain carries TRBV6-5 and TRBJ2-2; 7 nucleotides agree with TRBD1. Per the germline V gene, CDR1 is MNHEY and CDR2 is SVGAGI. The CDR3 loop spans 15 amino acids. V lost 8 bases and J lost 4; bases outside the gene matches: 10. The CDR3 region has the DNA TGTGCCAGCGATACCGGGACAGCCGGCACCGGGGAGCTGTTTTTT. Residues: CASDTGTAGTGELFF.

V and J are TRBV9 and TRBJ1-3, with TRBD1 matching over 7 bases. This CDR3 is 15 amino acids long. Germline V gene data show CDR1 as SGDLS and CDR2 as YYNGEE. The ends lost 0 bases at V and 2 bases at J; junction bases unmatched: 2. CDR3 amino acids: CASSVAQGAGNTIYF. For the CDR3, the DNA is TGTGCCAGCAGCGTAGCCCAGGGGGCTGGAAACACCATATATTTT.

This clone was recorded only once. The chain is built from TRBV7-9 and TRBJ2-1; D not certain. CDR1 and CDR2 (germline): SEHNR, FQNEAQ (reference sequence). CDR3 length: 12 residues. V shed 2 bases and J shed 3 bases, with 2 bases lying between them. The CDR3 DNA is TGTGCCAGCAGCTTATACTACAATGAGCAGTTCTTC. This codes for CASSLYYNEQFF.

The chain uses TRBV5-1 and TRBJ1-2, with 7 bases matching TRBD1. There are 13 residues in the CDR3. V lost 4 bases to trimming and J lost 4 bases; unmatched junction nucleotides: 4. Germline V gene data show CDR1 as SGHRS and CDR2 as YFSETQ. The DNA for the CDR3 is TGCGCCAGCAGCACTACAGGGGCCTATGGCTACACCTTC. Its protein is CASSTTGAYGYTF.

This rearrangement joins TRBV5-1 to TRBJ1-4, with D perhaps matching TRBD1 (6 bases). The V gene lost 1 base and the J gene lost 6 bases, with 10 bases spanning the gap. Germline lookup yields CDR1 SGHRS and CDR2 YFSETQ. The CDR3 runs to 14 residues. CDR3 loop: CASSLIQGHEKLFF. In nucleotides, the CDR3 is TGCGCCAGCAGCTTGATCCAGGGGCATGAAAAACTGTTTTTT.

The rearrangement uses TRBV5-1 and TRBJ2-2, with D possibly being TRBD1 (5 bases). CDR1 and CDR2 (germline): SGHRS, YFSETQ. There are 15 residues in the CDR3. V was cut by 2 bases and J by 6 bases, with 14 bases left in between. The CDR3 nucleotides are TGCGCCAGCAGCTTCTCGCCAGGGATGGCCGGGGAGCTGTTTTTT. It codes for CASSFSPGMAGELFF.

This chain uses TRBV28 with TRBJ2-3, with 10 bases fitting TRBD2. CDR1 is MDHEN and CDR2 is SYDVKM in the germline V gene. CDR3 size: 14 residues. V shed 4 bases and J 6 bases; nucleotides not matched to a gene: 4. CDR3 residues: CASSSGAGGDTQYF. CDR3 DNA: TGTGCCAGCAGTTCCGGAGCGGGAGGGGATACGCAGTATTTT.

As DNA, the CDR3 is TGCGCCAGCAGCCCACCTTCTAGCGGGGGGCATCAGTTCTTC. This encodes CASSPPSSGGHQFF. This rearrangement joins TRBV5-1 to TRBJ2-1; the match to TRBD2 covers 11 bases. CDR1 and CDR2 from the germline V gene are SGHRS and YFSETQ. V gave up 4 bases and J gave up 13 bases; unmatched junction bases: 10. CDR3 length: 14 amino acids.

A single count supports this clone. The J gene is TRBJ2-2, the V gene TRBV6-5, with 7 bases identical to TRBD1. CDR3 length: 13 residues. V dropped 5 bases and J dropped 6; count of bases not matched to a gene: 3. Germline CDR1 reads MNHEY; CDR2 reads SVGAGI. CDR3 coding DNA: TGTGCCAGCAGTCCTACAGGGGCCGGGGAGCTGTTTTTT. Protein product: CASSPTGAGELFF.

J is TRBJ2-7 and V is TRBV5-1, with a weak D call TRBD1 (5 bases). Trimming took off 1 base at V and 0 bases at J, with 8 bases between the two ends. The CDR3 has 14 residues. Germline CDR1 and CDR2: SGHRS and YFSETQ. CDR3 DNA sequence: TGCGCCAGCAGCTTGAGACAGAGCTCCTACGAGCAGTACTTC. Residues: CASSLRQSSYEQYF.

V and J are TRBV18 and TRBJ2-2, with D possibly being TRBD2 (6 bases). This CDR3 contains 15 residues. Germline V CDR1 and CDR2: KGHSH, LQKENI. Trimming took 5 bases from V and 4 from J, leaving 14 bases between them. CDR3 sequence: CASSFGLSGTGELFF. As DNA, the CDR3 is TGTGCCAGCTCATTCGGACTATCCGGCACCGGGGAGCTGTTTTTT.

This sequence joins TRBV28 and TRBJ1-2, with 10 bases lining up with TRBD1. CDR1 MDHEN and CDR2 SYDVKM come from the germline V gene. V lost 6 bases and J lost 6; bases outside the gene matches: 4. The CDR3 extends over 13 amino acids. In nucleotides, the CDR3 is TGTGCCAGCAGGGGGACAGGGGTTCATGGCTACACCTTC. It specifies CASRGTGVHGYTF.

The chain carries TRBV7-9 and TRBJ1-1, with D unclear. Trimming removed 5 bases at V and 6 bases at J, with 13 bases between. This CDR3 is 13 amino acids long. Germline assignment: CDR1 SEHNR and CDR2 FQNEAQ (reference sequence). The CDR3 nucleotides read TGTGCCAGCAGCGAAGTCCGGGTTCCTGAAGCTTTCTTT. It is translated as CASSEVRVPEAFF.

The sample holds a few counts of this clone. The DNA for the CDR3 is TGTGCCAGCAGCAAAGAAGGGGGCCGGGCCGGGGAGCTGTTTTTT. Its translation: CASSKEGGRAGELFF. This chain uses TRBV7-6 with TRBJ2-2; 7 positions agree with TRBD1. CDR1 and CDR2 (germline): SGHVS, FNYEAQ. With V trimmed by 5 bases and J by 6 bases, 9 bases remained unmatched. The CDR3 covers 15 residues.

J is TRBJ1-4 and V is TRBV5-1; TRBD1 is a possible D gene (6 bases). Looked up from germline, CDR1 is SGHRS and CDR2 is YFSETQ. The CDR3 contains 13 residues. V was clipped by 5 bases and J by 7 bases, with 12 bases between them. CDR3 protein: CASRLVGGEKLFF. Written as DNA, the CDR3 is TGCGCCAGCAGGCTTGTAGGGGGTGAAAAACTGTTTTTT.

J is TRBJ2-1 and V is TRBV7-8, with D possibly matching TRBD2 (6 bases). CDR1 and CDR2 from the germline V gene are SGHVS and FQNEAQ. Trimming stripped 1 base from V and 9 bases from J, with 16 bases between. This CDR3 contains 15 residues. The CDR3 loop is CASSLEGTRGGEQFF. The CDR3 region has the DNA TGTGCCAGCAGCTTAGAGGGGACTCGGGGCGGTGAGCAGTTCTTC.

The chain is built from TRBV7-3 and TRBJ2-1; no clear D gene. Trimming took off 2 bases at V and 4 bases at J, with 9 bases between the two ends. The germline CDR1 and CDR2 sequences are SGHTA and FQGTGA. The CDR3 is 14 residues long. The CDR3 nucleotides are TGTGCCAGCAGCTTAGGGCTATCATACAATGAGCAGTTCTTC. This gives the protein CASSLGLSYNEQFF.